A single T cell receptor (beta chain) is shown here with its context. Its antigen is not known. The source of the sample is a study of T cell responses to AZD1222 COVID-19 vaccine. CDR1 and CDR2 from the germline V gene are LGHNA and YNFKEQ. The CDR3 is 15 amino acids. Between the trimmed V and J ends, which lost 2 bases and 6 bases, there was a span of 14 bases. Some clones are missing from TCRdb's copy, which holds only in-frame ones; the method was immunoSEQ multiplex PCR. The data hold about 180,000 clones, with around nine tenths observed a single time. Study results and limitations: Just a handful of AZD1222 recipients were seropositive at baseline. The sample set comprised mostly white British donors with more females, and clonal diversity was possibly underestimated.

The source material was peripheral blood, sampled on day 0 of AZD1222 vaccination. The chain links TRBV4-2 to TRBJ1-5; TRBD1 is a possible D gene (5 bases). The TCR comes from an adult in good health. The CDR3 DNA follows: TGTGCCAGCAGCCAAAAGGGGAGGGGTGGTCAGCCCCAGCATTTT. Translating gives CASSQKGRGGQPQHF.